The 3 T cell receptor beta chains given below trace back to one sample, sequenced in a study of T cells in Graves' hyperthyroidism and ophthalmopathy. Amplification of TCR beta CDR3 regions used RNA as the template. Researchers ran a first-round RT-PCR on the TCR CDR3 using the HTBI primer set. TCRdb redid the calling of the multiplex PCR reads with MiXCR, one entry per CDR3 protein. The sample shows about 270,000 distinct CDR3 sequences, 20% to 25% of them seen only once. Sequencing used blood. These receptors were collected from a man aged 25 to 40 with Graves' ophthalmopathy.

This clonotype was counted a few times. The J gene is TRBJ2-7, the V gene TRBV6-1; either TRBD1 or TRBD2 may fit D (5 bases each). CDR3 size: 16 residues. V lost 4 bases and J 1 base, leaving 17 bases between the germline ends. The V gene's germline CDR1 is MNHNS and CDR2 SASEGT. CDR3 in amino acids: CASSVSGTPPSYEQYF. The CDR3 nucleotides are TGTGCCAGCAGTGTGTCGGGGACCCCCCCTTCCTACGAGCAGTACTTC.

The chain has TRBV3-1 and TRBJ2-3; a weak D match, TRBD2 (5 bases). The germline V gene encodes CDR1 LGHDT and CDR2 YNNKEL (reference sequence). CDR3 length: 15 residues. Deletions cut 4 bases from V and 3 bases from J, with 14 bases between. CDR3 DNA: TGTGCCAGCAGCCTCGGGAAGTTGGCGACAGATACGCAGTATTTT. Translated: CASSLGKLATDTQYF.

In nucleotides, the CDR3 is TGTGCCAGCAGTGAATATGGGGGGACAGGGCGGCTAGATACGCAGTATTTT. This translates into CASSEYGGTGRLDTQYF. The rearrangement uses TRBV25-1 and TRBJ2-3, with 9 bases that match TRBD1. Trimming at V came to 0 bases and at J to 5 bases, leaving 9 bases not matched to a gene. Germline CDR1 and CDR2: MGHDK and SYGVNS. CDR3 length: 17 amino acids.